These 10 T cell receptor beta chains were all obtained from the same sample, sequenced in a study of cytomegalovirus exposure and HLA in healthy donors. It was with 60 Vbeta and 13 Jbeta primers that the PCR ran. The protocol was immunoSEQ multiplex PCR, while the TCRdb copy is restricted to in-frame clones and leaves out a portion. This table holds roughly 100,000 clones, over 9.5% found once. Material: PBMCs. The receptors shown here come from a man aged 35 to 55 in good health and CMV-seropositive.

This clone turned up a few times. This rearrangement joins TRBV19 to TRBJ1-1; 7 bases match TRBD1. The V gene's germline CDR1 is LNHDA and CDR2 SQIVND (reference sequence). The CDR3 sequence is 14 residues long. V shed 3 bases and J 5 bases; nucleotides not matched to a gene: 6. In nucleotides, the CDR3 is TGTGCCAGTAGTATGAGGGGGCGCGGTACTGAAGCTTTCTTT. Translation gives CASSMRGRGTEAFF. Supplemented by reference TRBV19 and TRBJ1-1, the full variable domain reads DGGITQSPKYLFRKEGQNVTLSCEQNLNHDAMYWYRQDPGQGLRLIYYSQIVNDFQKGDIAEGYSVSREKKESFPLTVTSAQKNPTAFYLCASSMRGRGTEAFFGQGTRLTVV.

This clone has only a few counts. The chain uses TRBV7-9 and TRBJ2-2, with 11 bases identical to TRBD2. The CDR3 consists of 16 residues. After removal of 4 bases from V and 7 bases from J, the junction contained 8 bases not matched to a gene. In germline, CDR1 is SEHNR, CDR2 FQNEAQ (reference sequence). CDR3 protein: CASSSVAGGENGELFF. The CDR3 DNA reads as TGTGCCAGCAGCTCGGTAGCGGGAGGGGAAAACGGGGAGCTGTTTTTT.

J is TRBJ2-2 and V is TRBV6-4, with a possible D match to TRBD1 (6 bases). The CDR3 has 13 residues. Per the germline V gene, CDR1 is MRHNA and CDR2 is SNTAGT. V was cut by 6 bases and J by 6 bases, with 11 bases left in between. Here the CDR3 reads CASSPQGPGELFF. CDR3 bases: TGTGCCAGCAGCCCACAGGGCCCCGGGGAGCTGTTTTTT.

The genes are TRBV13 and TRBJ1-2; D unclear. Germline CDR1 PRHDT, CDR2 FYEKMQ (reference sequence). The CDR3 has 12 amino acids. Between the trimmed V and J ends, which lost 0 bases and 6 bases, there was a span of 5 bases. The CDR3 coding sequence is TGTGCCAGCAGCTTAGGTCCGGATGGCTACACCTTC. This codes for CASSLGPDGYTF.

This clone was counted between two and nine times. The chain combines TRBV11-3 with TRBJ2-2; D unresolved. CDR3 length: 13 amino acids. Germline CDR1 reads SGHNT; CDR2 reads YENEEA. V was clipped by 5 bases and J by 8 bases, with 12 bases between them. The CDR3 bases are TGTGCCAGCAGCGCTAGTGTGCTAGGGGAGCTGTTTTTT. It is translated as CASSASVLGELFF.

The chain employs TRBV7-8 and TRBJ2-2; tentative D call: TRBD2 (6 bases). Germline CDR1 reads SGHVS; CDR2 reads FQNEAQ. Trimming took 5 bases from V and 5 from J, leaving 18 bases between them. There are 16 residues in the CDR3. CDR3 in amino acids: CASSPERRVSTGELFF. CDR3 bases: TGTGCCAGCAGCCCCGAAAGGAGGGTGTCGACCGGGGAGCTGTTTTTT.

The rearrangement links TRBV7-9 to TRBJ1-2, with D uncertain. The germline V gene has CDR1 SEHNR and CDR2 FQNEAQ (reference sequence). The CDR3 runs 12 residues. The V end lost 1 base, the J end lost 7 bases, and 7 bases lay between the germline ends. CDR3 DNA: TGTGCCAGCAGCTTAGGAGGGTTTGGCTACACCTTC. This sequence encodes CASSLGGFGYTF. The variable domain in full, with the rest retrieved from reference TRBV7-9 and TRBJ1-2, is DTGVSQNPRHKITKRGQNVTFRCDPISEHNRLYWYRQTLGQGPEFLTYFQNEAQLEKSRLLSDRFSAERPKGSFSTLEIQRTEQGDSAMYLCASSLGGFGYTFGSGTRLTVV.

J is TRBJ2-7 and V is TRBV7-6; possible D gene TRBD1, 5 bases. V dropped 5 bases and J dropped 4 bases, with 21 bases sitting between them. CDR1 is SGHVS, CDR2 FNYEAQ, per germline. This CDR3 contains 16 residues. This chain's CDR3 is CASSQQDGAQVYEQYF. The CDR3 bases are TGTGCCAGCAGCCAACAAGATGGGGCCCAAGTTTACGAGCAGTACTTC.

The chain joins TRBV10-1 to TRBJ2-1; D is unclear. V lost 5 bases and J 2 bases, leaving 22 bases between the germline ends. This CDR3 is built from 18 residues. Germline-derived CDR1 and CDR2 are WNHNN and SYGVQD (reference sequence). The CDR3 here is CASSYSTYSGFPYNEQFF. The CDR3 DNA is TGCGCCAGCAGTTACTCGACTTATTCTGGGTTCCCCTACAATGAGCAGTTCTTC.

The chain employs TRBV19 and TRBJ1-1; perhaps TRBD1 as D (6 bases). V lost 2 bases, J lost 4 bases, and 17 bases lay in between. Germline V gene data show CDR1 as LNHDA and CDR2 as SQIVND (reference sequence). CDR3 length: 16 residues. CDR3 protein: CASSITWKGGTTEAFF. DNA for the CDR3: TGTGCCAGTAGTATAACGTGGAAAGGGGGTACCACTGAAGCTTTCTTT.